The 22 T cell receptor beta chains below come from one sample, sequenced in a study of beta chain features in type 1 diabetes. The study, taken as a whole, reports: The study found moderately but significantly shorter TCRB CDR3s in all four CD4+ subsets of Type 1 diabetes patients.

These receptors lack a known antigen. Of the isolated RNA, all was reverse transcribed, and so the sequenced material was expressed TCRB transcripts. Clones were sequenced by immunoSEQ multiplex PCR, and TCRdb holds only the in-frame ones, with some missing. The sample has 350,000 to 450,000 clones; 10% to 15% are singletons. The sample was naive CD4+ T cells from blood. The receptors shown here come from a woman under 30 with type 1 diabetes.

The rearrangement joins TRBV2 to TRBJ2-1, with D tentatively TRBD2 (7 bases). Per germline, CDR1 SNHLY and CDR2 FYNNEI. Trimming shortened V by 8 bases and J by 6 bases, and 14 bases separated the two germline ends. The length of the CDR3 is 13 residues. The CDR3 region has the DNA TGTGCCAGCGGGGGGGCCGGGGGCAATGAGCAGTTCTTC. Amino acid sequence: CASGGAGGNEQFF. The full variable domain, rest sourced from reference TRBV2 and TRBJ2-1, is EPEVTQTPSHQVTQMGQEVILRCVPISNHLYFYWYRQILGQKVEFLVSFYNNEISEKSEIFDDQFSVERPDGSNFTLKIRSTKLEDSAMYFCASGGAGGNEQFFGPGTRLTVL.

The rearrangement joins TRBV4-1 to TRBJ2-1, with TRBD2 matching over 15 bases. The CDR3 has 15 amino acids. CDR1 MGHRA and CDR2 YSYEKL come from the germline V gene. Unmatched junction bases numbered 1, after V lost 4 bases and J lost 6 bases. The CDR3 DNA sequence: TGCGCCAGCAGCCGGACTAGCGGGGGGGCCAATGAGCAGTTCTTC. It is translated as CASSRTSGGANEQFF.

The chain has TRBV5-4 and TRBJ2-3, with 8 bases identical to TRBD2. Losses at the gene ends were 2 bases for V and 5 bases for J; bases not matched to a gene: 7. The germline V gene encodes CDR1 SGHNT and CDR2 YYREEE (reference sequence). The CDR3 contains 15 residues. The CDR3 DNA is TGTGCCAGCAGCTTCCAGCGGGGGCGGGGAGATACGCAGTATTTT. Translated: CASSFQRGRGDTQYF. Looking up the rest from reference TRBV5-4 and TRBJ2-3 gives the full variable domain: ETGVTQSPTHLIKTRGQQVTLRCSSQSGHNTVSWYQQALGQGPQFIFQYYREEENGRGNFPPRFSGLQFPNYSSELNVNALELDDSALYLCASSFQRGRGDTQYFGPGTRLTVL.

This chain joins TRBV28 and TRBJ1-1; the D is unclear. Trimming stripped 4 bases from V and 10 bases from J, with 16 bases between. The germline gives CDR1 MDHEN, CDR2 SYDVKM. The CDR3 covers 13 residues. The CDR3 is CASSSPGVLGAFF. Here the CDR3 DNA reads TGTGCCAGCAGTTCCCCGGGAGTCTTAGGAGCTTTCTTT.

This clone appeared a few times. The chain is built from TRBV6-4 and TRBJ1-6, with D uncertain. The V gene lost 9 bases and the J gene lost 8 bases, with 14 bases spanning the gap. This CDR3 region has 13 residues. Germline lookup yields CDR1 MRHNA and CDR2 SNTAGT. DNA of the CDR3: TGTGCCAGTAGGAGCAGCTTATATTCACCCCTCCACTTT. It translates to CASRSSLYSPLHF.

The rearrangement joins TRBV25-1 to TRBJ1-3; TRBD1 agrees at 8 bases. The germline V gene encodes CDR1 MGHDK and CDR2 SYGVNS. V gave up 7 bases and J gave up 9 bases; unmatched junction bases: 8. The CDR3 totals 13 residues. CDR3 nucleotides: TGTGCCAGCACCCGAGACAGGGGCGGCACCATATATTTT. This codes for CASTRDRGGTIYF.

This clone was counted between two and nine times. The chain is built from TRBV5-1 and TRBJ2-2; 7 bases agree with TRBD2. The CDR3 has 16 residues. V lost 4 bases to trimming and J lost 4 bases; unmatched junction nucleotides: 10. Germline CDR1 SGHRS, CDR2 YFSETQ. The CDR3 nucleotides are TGCGCCAGCAGCCCTCAGAGCGGGATAATCACCGGGGAGCTGTTTTTT. Encoded protein: CASSPQSGIITGELFF.

This clone appeared a few times. The chain recombines TRBV18 with TRBJ2-5; 8 bases agree with TRBD2. V lost 3 bases to trimming and J lost 5 bases; unmatched junction nucleotides: 8. In germline, CDR1 is KGHSH, CDR2 LQKENI. The CDR3 contains 15 residues. The CDR3 reads CASSPSAGGWETQYF. The CDR3 DNA is TGTGCCAGCTCACCTTCCGCGGGAGGTTGGGAGACCCAGTACTTC.

This clone showed up just a few times. The rearrangement uses TRBV7-9 and TRBJ2-1; 8 nucleotides agree with TRBD2. The CDR3 consists of 17 residues. The V gene's germline CDR1 is SEHNR and CDR2 FQNEAQ (reference sequence). After removal of 5 bases from V and 0 bases from J, the junction contained 9 bases not matched to a gene. The CDR3 nucleotides read TGTGCCAGCAGCCGTGGAGGGAGCGGGAGCTCCTACAATGAGCAGTTCTTC. As protein: CASSRGGSGSSYNEQFF.

V and J are TRBV19 and TRBJ2-7, with a tentative D call TRBD2 (7 bases). Germline V gene lookup returns CDR1 LNHDA and CDR2 SQIVND (reference sequence). This CDR3 spans 11 amino acids. V lost 7 bases and J lost 6, with 10 bases in between. CDR3 protein: CASKGGLEQYF. The CDR3 DNA reads TGTGCCAGTAAGGGGGGGCTCGAGCAGTACTTC.

This clone has only a few counts. A read error may produce the germline difference seen at one junction end. This rearrangement joins TRBV15 to TRBJ2-5; 11 bases line up with TRBD1. The CDR3 is 14 residues long. Germline CDR1 and CDR2: LNHNV and YYDKDF (reference sequence). CDR3 in DNA: TGTGCCACCAGTCCTCGGACAGGGGGCAATGTGTTCCACTTC. Translated: CATSPRTGGNVFHF.

This clone was seen more than once but under ten times. The CDR3, as DNA: TGTGCCAGCAGTTTAGGCGGGGAGCAGTACTTC. Residues: CASSLGGEQYF. The chain has TRBV28 and TRBJ2-7; tentatively, D is TRBD2 (5 bases). The germline V gene encodes CDR1 MDHEN and CDR2 SYDVKM. Trimming stripped 2 bases from V and 7 bases from J, with 6 bases between. The CDR3 loop spans 11 amino acids.

This clone occurred a few times. The V gene is TRBV28, the J gene TRBJ2-3; D might be TRBD2 (5 bases). V lost 3 bases to trimming and J lost 1 base, with 17 bases between them. Germline lookup yields CDR1 MDHEN and CDR2 SYDVKM. The CDR3 length is 17 residues. The CDR3 DNA reads TGTGCCAGCAGTTTTTGGGGATCTAGCTCTCGCACAGATACGCAGTATTTT. Amino acid sequence: CASSFWGSSSRTDTQYF.

A few counts support this clone. V usage is TRBV18 and J usage is TRBJ2-5, with 7 bases aligning to TRBD1. In germline, CDR1 is KGHSH, CDR2 LQKENI. CDR3 length equals 13 residues. Losses at the gene ends were 8 bases for V and 4 bases for J; bases not matched to a gene: 7. CDR3 bases: TGTGCCAGCATTCAGGGGGATCGAGAGACCCAGTACTTC. Translated, it gives CASIQGDRETQYF. The entire variable domain, with the rest obtained from reference TRBV18 and TRBJ2-5, is as follows: NAGVMQNPRHLVRRRGQEARLRCSPMKGHSHVYWYRQLPEEGLKFMVYLQKENIIDESGMPKERFSAEFPKEGPSILRIQQVVRGDSAAYFCASIQGDRETQYFGPGTRLLVL.

The chain links TRBV30 to TRBJ1-5, with a possible D match to TRBD1 (6 bases). The V end lost 0 bases, the J end lost 6 bases, and 12 bases lay between the germline ends. The CDR3 spans 14 residues. Germline CDR1 GTSNPN, CDR2 SVGIG (reference sequence). The CDR3 nucleotides read TGTGCCTGGAGTGTACGGGGGGGCGGTCAGCCCCAGCATTTT. Translation: CAWSVRGGGQPQHF. The whole variable domain, remainder taken from reference TRBV30 and TRBJ1-5, is SQTIHQWPATLVQPVGSPLSLECTVEGTSNPNLYWYRQAAGRGLQLLFYSVGIGQISSEVPQNLSASRPQDRQFILSSKKLLLSDSGFYLCAWSVRGGGQPQHFGDGTRLSIL.

This clone was counted a few times. This CDR3 reads CASSPGSQSTEAFF. The CDR3, as DNA: TGTGCCAGCAGTCCGGGGTCTCAGAGCACTGAAGCTTTCTTT. V and J are TRBV2 and TRBJ1-1, with no clear D. CDR3 length equals 14 residues. V was cut by 5 bases and J by 4 bases, with 14 bases left in between. From germline, CDR1 is SNHLY and CDR2 FYNNEI.

This clone came up a few times. The chain links TRBV2 to TRBJ2-1, with 12 nucleotides matching TRBD2. The ends lost 6 bases at V and 1 base at J; junction bases unmatched: 13. The germline CDR1 and CDR2 sequences are SNHLY and FYNNEI. The CDR3 extends over 19 amino acids. The DNA for the CDR3 is TGTGCCAGCAGGGGTATCCCGGGACTAGCGGGTCCATCCTACAATGAGCAGTTCTTC. Amino acids: CASRGIPGLAGPSYNEQFF.

In this sample, this clone turned up a few times. This sequence joins TRBV7-9 and TRBJ1-2; 7 bases are a match to TRBD1. The CDR3 is 14 residues long. The germline V gene encodes CDR1 SEHNR and CDR2 FQNEAQ (reference sequence). After removal of 4 bases from V and 6 bases from J, the junction contained 8 bases not matched to a gene. Here the CDR3 DNA reads TGTGCCAGCAGCTACGGACAGGTGGGGGATGGCTACACCTTC. Protein: CASSYGQVGDGYTF.

In its sample, this clone was seen a few times. The chain uses TRBV19 and TRBJ2-1; 10 bases match TRBD2. Per germline, CDR1 LNHDA and CDR2 SQIVND (reference sequence). The CDR3 consists of 18 residues. V lost 3 bases to trimming and J lost 0 bases; unmatched junction nucleotides: 8. CDR3 in DNA: TGTGCCAGTAGTATGCCACTAGCGGGACCAATCTCCTACAATGAGCAGTTCTTC. It specifies CASSMPLAGPISYNEQFF. The whole variable domain, remainder taken from reference TRBV19 and TRBJ2-1, is DGGITQSPKYLFRKEGQNVTLSCEQNLNHDAMYWYRQDPGQGLRLIYYSQIVNDFQKGDIAEGYSVSREKKESFPLTVTSAQKNPTAFYLCASSMPLAGPISYNEQFFGPGTRLTVL.

This clone has only a few counts. The genes are TRBV4-2 and TRBJ1-5; D remains unclear. The CDR3 length is 16 residues. V was pared by 0 bases and J by 2 bases, with 11 bases between. Per germline, CDR1 LGHNA and CDR2 YNFKEQ. The CDR3 here is CASSQDLVAGNQPQHF. The CDR3 DNA reads as TGTGCCAGCAGCCAAGATCTTGTGGCGGGCAATCAGCCCCAGCATTTT.

This clone was detected only a few times. CDR3 sequence: CASSPGGYSGDNEQFF. The CDR3 DNA follows: TGTGCCAGCAGCCCGGGGGGGTACAGCGGGGACAATGAGCAGTTCTTC. The chain carries TRBV9 and TRBJ2-1, with 8 bases matching TRBD2. Per the germline V gene, CDR1 is SGDLS and CDR2 is YYNGEE. CDR3 length equals 16 residues. V shed 4 bases and J 5 bases; nucleotides not matched to a gene: 11.

The gene calls are TRBV11-2 and TRBJ2-6; weak D call: TRBD1 (5 bases). Trimming stripped 5 bases from V and 1 base from J, with 9 bases between. From germline, CDR1 is SGHAT and CDR2 FQNNGV. CDR3 length: 15 amino acids. DNA for the CDR3: TGTGCCAGCAGCCTGGGGCTATCTGGGGCCAACGTCCTGACTTTC. This translates into CASSLGLSGANVLTF.